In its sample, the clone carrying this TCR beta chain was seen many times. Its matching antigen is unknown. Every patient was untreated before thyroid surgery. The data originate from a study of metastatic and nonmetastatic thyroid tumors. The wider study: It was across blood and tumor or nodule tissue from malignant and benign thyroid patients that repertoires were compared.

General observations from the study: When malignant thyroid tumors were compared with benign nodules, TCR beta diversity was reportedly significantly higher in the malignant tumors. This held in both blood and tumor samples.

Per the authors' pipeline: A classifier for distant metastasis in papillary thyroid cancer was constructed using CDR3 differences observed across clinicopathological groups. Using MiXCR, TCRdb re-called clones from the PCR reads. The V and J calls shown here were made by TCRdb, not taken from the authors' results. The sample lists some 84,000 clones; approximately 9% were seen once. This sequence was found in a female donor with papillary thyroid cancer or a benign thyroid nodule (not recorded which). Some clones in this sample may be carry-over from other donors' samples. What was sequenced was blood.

CDR3 loop: CASTSDYGYTF. As DNA, the CDR3 is TGTGCCAGCACTTCGGACTATGGCTACACCTTC. The chain carries TRBV6-1 and TRBJ1-2; D remains ambiguous. Germline assignment: CDR1 MNHNS and CDR2 SASEGT. V gave up 7 bases and J gave up 3 bases, with 6 bases separating them. CDR3 size: 11 residues.